This is a list of T cell receptor beta chains from one sample in a study of a mutant IDH1 vaccine in newly diagnosed glioma. Using immunoSEQ multiplex PCR, the repertoire was profiled, and TCRdb retains in-frame clones only, with some absent. The table shows under 150,000 clones, with roughly 88% occurring only once. These receptors' targets are unknown. The starting material was PBMCs, obtained from a glioma patient whose treatment included an IDH1 peptide vaccine. These receptors were obtained from a woman between 45 and 60 years old with glioma. CDR3s include the opening cysteine and the closing phenylalanine or tryptophan. A D gene is named only where the DNA matches it firmly. Expanded clones get a size class; other rows say once, few or many, or leave the size out.

TRBJ1-3	TRBV5-6	once	NA	TGTGCCAGCAGCTCTTCGCCGCGGGGTTACTCTGGAAACACCATATATTTT	CASSSSPRGYSGNTIYF
TRBJ2-7	TRBV28	NA	TRBD2	TGTGCCAGCAGTGTTCCCGGGACTAGCGGGACCTCCTACGAGCAGTACTTC	CASSVPGTSGTSYEQYF
TRBJ2-5	TRBV5-1	NA	NA	TGCGCCAGCAGCTTCGGAGTTGGAGAGACCCAGTACTTC	CASSFGVGETQYF
TRBJ2-3	TRBV16	NA	NA	TGTGCCAGCAGCCACCTACGGGGATGGGGCACAGATACGCAGTATTTT	CASSHLRGWGTDTQYF
TRBJ2-1	TRBV10-3	NA	TRBD2	TGTGCCATCAGTGAGTCGCTAGCGGGAGGGCCGGACGATGAGCAGTTCTTC	CAISESLAGGPDDEQFF
TRBJ1-4	TRBV7-8	NA	NA	TGTGCCAGCAGCACCGACACCACGGGGAATGAAAAACTGTTTTTT	CASSTDTTGNEKLFF
TRBJ2-7	TRBV2	few	TRBD1	TGTGCCAGCACCGATCAGGGACAGAGCTCCTACGAGCAGTACTTC	CASTDQGQSSYEQYF
TRBJ2-3	TRBV4-2	NA	TRBD2	TGTGCCAGCAGCCAAGTGTTCCTAGCGGGAGGCGGAAGCACAGATACGCAGTATTTT	CASSQVFLAGGGSTDTQYF
TRBJ2-3	TRBV2	NA	NA	TGTGCCAGCAGTGAAGCGAAGGTATTAGCAGATACGCAGTATTTT	CASSEAKVLADTQYF
TRBJ2-4	TRBV21-1	NA	NA	TGTGCCAGTAACCCTCTGTGCAAGTACTTC	CASNPLCKYF
TRBJ1-5	TRBV2	few	TRBD1	TGTGCCAGCGCCCTACAGGGGGCTCAGCCCCAGCATTTT	CASALQGAQPQHF
TRBJ1-2	TRBV28	NA	TRBD1	TGTGCCAGCAGTTTACAGGGGGCGGTACGGGGCTACACCTTC	CASSLQGAVRGYTF
TRBJ2-7	TRBV7-7	NA	TRBD1	TGTGCTAGCAGCCCCGGGACAGGCGACGAGCAGTACTTC	CASSPGTGDEQYF
TRBJ2-2	TRBV19	NA	NA	TGTGCCAGTAGTATCCGCACCGGGGAGCTGTTTTTT	CASSIRTGELFF
TRBJ2-7	TRBV5-1	NA	NA	TGCGCCAGCAGCTCCGCCGCAGCCACCCTCTACGAGCAGTACTTC	CASSSAAATLYEQYF
TRBJ1-1	TRBV5-1	NA	NA	TGCGCCAGCAGCCCTGGACCTATGAACACTGAAGCTTTCTTT	CASSPGPMNTEAFF
TRBJ2-1	TRBV19	NA	NA	TGTGCCAGTAGTTCAACAGGGCACAATGAGCAGTTCTTC	CASSSTGHNEQFF
TRBJ2-7	TRBV5-1	NA	NA	TGCGCCAGCAGCTTCTTCCGGGACGGACCCTCCTACGAGCAGTACTTC	CASSFFRDGPSYEQYF
TRBJ2-3	TRBV7-8	NA	NA	TGTGCCAGCAGCTTCTATCCCAGGTCCACAGATACGCAGTATTTT	CASSFYPRSTDTQYF
TRBJ2-2	TRBV9	NA	TRBD1	TGTGCCAGCAGCCCAGATTGGACAGGGTGGGACACCGGGGAGCTGTTTTTT	CASSPDWTGWDTGELFF
TRBJ1-6	TRBV27	NA	TRBD1	TGTGCCAGCAGTCGACATACGACAGGGATGGGGAATTCACCCCTCCACTTT	CASSRHTTGMGNSPLHF
TRBJ2-3	TRBV4-2	NA	NA	TGTGCCAGCAGCCCCGACACTCCAGATACGCAGTATTTT	CASSPDTPDTQYF
TRBJ2-7	TRBV29-1	NA	TRBD1	TGCAGCGTAACCCGACAGGGGAGAAGTGAGCAGTACTTC	CSVTRQGRSEQYF
TRBJ1-5	TRBV28	few	NA	TGTGCCAGCAGTTTGGGTGGAGCAGGCCCTAATCAGCCCCAGCATTTT	CASSLGGAGPNQPQHF
TRBJ2-7	TRBV13	NA	TRBD2	TGTGCCAGCACCTTCGGCGGGAGCTACGAGCAGTACTTC	CASTFGGSYEQYF
TRBJ2-5	TRBV5-4	NA	NA	TGTGCCAGCAGCTTGGCCCAGGGGAGCCAAGAGACCCAGTACTTC	CASSLAQGSQETQYF
TRBJ1-5	TRBV6-5	NA	TRBD1	TGTGCCAGCAGCAACTCGGACAGGGATCAGCCCCAGCATTTT	CASSNSDRDQPQHF
TRBJ2-4	TRBV19	NA	TRBD1	TGTGCCAGTAGTATGACAGGGGTTGAGAACATTCAGTACTTC	CASSMTGVENIQYF
TRBJ2-7	TRBV7-2	NA	NA	TGTGCCAGCAGCTTAGAGGGTCGGGTGTACGAGCAGTACTTC	CASSLEGRVYEQYF
TRBJ2-7	TRBV2	NA	TRBD2	TGTGCCAGCAGTGGGAACTCGAGCGGGAGGTTTTTCTACGAGCAGTACTTC	CASSGNSSGRFFYEQYF
TRBJ1-6	TRBV10-2	NA	NA	TGCGCCAGCAAGGACAGCAATAATTCACCCCTCCACTTT	CASKDSNNSPLHF
TRBJ2-2	TRBV25-1	NA	NA	TGTGCCAGCAGTGAACTAATTTCCGGGGAGCTGTTTTTT	CASSELISGELFF
TRBJ2-7	TRBV5-8	NA	TRBD1	TGTGCCAGCAGAGTGACAGGGTCCTACGAGCAGTACTTC	CASRVTGSYEQYF
TRBJ1-5	TRBV6-5	NA	TRBD1	TGTGCCAGCAGTTCCGCCACAGGGGGTAATCAGCCCCAGCATTTT	CASSSATGGNQPQHF
TRBJ2-7	TRBV11-3	NA	TRBD1	TGTGCCAGCAGCCGGACAGGCCTCCGCGAGCAGTACTTC	CASSRTGLREQYF
TRBJ2-2	TRBV28	NA	NA	TGTGCCAGCAATCCGACAGTAACCGGGGAGCTGTTTTTT	CASNPTVTGELFF
TRBJ2-7	TRBV7-3	NA	TRBD1	TGTGCCAGCACCCCGGGGACAGCATTCTACGAGCAGTACTTC	CASTPGTAFYEQYF
TRBJ2-1	TRBV5-4	few	NA	TGTGCCAGCAGCTTGGGGGTGGGAGAGTTGAATGAGCAGTTCTTC	CASSLGVGELNEQFF